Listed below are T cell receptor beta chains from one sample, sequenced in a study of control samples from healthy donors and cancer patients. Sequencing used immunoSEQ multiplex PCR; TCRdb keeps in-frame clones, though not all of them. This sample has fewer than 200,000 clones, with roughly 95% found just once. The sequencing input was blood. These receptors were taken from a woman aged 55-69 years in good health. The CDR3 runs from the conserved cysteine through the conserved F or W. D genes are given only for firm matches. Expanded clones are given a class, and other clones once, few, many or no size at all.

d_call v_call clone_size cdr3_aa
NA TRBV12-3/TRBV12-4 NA CASSLRLKETQYF
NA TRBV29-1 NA CSGKNRVSEAFF
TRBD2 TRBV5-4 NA CASSLASGGRNEQFF
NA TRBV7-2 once CASSKDPGGGEQYF
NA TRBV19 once CASSIVNEGPYEQYF
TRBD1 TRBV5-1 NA CASSLGLRQGNSPLHF
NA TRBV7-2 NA CASSSDFTGELFF
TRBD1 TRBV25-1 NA CASSLMTGTEKAWF
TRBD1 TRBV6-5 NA CASRSGTENLQYF
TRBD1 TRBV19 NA CASSRWGTGALDSNQPQHF
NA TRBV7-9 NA CASSLGGGPYGYTF
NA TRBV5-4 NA CASRTSGVSTDTQYF
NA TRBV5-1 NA CASSLASRGNQKLFF
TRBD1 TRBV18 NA CASSPPIGQGNNEQFF
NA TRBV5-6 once CASSLYRALIHGYTF
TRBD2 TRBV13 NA CASSLRLAGGVTETQYF
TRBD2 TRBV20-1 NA CSASRGPTSGGAGTGELFF
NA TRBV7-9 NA CASTLDRTDTQYF
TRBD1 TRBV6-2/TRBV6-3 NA CASSRTGGSYEQYF
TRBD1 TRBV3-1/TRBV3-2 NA CASSQSPTGWDYGYTF
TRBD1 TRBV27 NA CASTSLGQGYNYGYTF
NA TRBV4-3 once CASSLTVTYTYNEQFF
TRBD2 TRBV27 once CASSPRTSGGPYEQYF
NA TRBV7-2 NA CASSLYTWGYTF
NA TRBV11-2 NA CASSPSWENNEQFF
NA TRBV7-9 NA CASTWGGQDTFF
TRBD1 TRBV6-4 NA CASRKTQGGWYDNSPLHF
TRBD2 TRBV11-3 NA CASSTTGGPYNEQFF